This T cell receptor (beta chain) was recorded in a study of shared clonotypes between healthy human individuals. Across the study: The study enrolled a couple of women and a few men aged 18 to 49. Study results and caveats: Approximately 5.1% was the fraction of naive CD4 clonotypes found shared across four donors.

The naive CD8 subset, CD45RO-negative cells positively selected for CCR7, excluded terminally differentiated effector memory CD45RA+ cells. This clone appeared a single time. The antigen remains unidentified. Deletions cut 4 bases from V and 6 bases from J, with 23 bases between. Germline lookup yields CDR1 SGHRS and CDR2 YFSETQ. This CDR3 has 17 amino acids. Using immunoSEQ multiplex PCR, the repertoire was profiled, and TCRdb retains in-frame clones only, with some absent. The table has around 2,100,000 clones, approximately 94% seen once. The rearrangement links TRBV5-1 to TRBJ2-4; perhaps TRBD1 as D (6 bases). The sample taken for sequencing was naive CD8+ T cells sorted from blood. The TCR was taken from a man between 18 and 35 years old in good health. The DNA of the CDR3 is TGCGCCAGCAGCCCCGCAGGGCCCGACAGGAGTATAAACATTCAGTACTTC. It encodes CASSPAGPDRSINIQYF.